What follows is one T cell receptor (beta chain) and its context. Seattle-derived patients entered the study during active infection and were followed longitudinally. This sample stems from a study of blood T cell repertoires in COVID-19. Study background: Sites across the United States, Italy and Spain contributed samples from acute and convalescent COVID-19. Sources were T cells, B-cell-depleted T cells, or PBMCs; the material itself was cDNA or gDNA.

The CDR3 is 15 amino acids. In the authors' methods: Reference gene primers were amplified, and this amplification served to estimate nucleated cell counts. Sequencing was performed with immunoSEQ multiplex PCR; in TCRdb, only in-frame clones are kept and a portion is missing. V and J calls and clone size are copied from that table; D and trimming were computed from the DNA. The sample lists around 280,000 clones, almost 90% occurring once. This sequence joins TRBV21-1 and TRBJ2-2; the D segment call TRBD1 is taken from the table without a DNA check. TRBV21-1 is a documented pseudogene. The origin of this receptor is a woman younger than 45 with COVID-19, enrolled during active disease. The material sequenced was peripheral blood. The CDR3 region is CASPRDRGRGGELFF. The CDR3 nucleotides read TGTGCCAGCCCCCGGGACAGGGGGAGGGGCGGGGAGCTGTTTTTT.